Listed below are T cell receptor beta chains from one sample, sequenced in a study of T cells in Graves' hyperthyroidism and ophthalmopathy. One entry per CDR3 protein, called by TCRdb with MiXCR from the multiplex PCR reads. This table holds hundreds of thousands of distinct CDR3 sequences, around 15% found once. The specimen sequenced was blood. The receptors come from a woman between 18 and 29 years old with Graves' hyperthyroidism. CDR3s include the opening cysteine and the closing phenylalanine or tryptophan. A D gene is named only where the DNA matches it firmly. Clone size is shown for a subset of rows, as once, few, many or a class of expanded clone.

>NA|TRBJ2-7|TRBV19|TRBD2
CASSASLAEYEQYF
TGTGCCAGTAGTGCAAGTCTAGCGGAATACGAGCAGTACTTC
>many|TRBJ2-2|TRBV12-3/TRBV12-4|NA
CASSFPNTGELFF
TGTGCCAGCAGTTTCCCGAACACCGGGGAGCTGTTTTTT
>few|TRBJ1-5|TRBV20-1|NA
CSAPDSSNQPQHF
TGCAGTGCTCCAGACAGCAGCAATCAGCCCCAGCATTTT
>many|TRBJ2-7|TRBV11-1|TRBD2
CASSWTSGSGSYEQYF
TGTGCCAGCAGCTGGACTAGCGGGAGTGGTTCCTACGAGCAGTACTTC
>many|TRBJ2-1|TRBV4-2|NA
CASSQDYWAQDARPPNEQFF
TGTGCCAGCAGCCAAGATTATTGGGCCCAAGATGCACGGCCGCCCAATGAGCAGTTCTTC
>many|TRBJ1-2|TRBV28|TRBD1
CASSTYRQGQVINYGYTF
TGTGCCAGCAGTACCTATCGACAGGGACAGGTGATTAACTATGGCTACACCTTC
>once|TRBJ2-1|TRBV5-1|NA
CASSRDGNEQFF
TGCGCCAGCAGCAGGGACGGGAATGAGCAGTTCTTC
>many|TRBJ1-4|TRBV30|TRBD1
CAWTRQGVEKLFF
TGTGCCTGGACCAGACAGGGAGTTGAAAAACTGTTTTTT
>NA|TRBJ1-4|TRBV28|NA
CASSLFGKKLFF
TGTGCCAGCAGTTTATTCGGGAAAAAACTGTTTTTT
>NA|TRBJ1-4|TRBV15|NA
CATQARATNEKLFF
TGTGCCACCCAGGCTAGGGCAACTAATGAAAAACTGTTTTTT
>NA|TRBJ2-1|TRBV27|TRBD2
CASSNGLAGLSSYNEQFF
TGTGCCAGCAGTAACGGACTAGCGGGACTCTCCTCCTACAATGAGCAGTTCTTC
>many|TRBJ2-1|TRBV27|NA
CASSSPGFHNEQFF
TGTGCCAGCAGTTCCCCCGGGTTCCACAATGAGCAGTTCTTC
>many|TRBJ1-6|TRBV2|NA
CASRGDHSPLHF
TGTGCCAGCAGAGGAGACCATTCACCCCTCCACTTT
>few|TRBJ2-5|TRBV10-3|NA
CAISDQETQYF
TGTGCCATCAGTGATCAAGAGACCCAGTACTTC
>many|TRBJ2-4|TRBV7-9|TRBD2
CASSARDGGATKNIQYF
TGTGCCAGCAGCGCGAGAGACGGGGGGGCAACCAAAAACATTCAGTACTTC
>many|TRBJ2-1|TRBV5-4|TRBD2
CASSFKLLAEYNEQFF
TGTGCCAGCAGCTTTAAATTACTAGCGGAGTACAATGAGCAGTTCTTC
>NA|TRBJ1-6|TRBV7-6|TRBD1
CASSPNGQGYNSPLHF
TGTGCCAGCAGCCCGAATGGACAGGGCTATAATTCACCCCTCCACTTT
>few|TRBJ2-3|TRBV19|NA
CASSRDAGWADTQYF
TGTGCCAGTAGCCGGGACGCTGGTTGGGCAGATACGCAGTATTTT
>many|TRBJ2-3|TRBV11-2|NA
CASSLVVGGTDTQYF
TGTGCCAGCAGCTTAGTAGTAGGGGGCACAGATACGCAGTATTTT
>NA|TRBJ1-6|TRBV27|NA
CASSLLFRSEMRALHF
TGTGCCAGCAGTTTATTGTTTCGGAGTGAAATGAGGGCCCTCCACTTT
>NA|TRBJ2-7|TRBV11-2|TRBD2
CASSVKAGAEYEQYF
TGTGCCAGCAGCGTAAAAGCGGGAGCAGAGTACGAGCAGTACTTC
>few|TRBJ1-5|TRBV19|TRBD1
CASSTLDRGYNQPQHF
TGTGCCAGTAGTACCTTGGACAGGGGGTACAATCAGCCCCAGCATTTT
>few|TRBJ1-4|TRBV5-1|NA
CASSFDSRAGNEKLFF
TGCGCCAGCAGCTTCGACAGCCGGGCGGGTAATGAAAAACTGTTTTTT
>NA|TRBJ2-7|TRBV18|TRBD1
CASSPVQGVGHEQYF
TGTGCCAGCTCACCAGTCCAGGGGGTTGGCCACGAGCAGTACTTC
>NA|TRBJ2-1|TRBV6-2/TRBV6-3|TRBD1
CASSTSRTGIYNEQFF
TGTGCCAGCAGCACATCCCGGACAGGGATCTACAATGAGCAGTTCTTC
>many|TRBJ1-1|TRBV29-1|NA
CSVLGGLGSTEAFF
TGCAGCGTTCTGGGCGGGTTGGGGAGCACTGAAGCTTTCTTT
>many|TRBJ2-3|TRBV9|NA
CASSVEGYNTQYF
TGTGCCAGCAGCGTAGAAGGCTACAATACGCAGTATTTT
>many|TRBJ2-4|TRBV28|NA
CASSLRLMAWGNIQYF
TGTGCCAGCAGTTTAAGGTTGATGGCGTGGGGCAACATTCAGTACTTC
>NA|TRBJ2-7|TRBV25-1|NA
CASSESHGLYEQYF
TGTGCCAGCAGTGAATCGCACGGCCTGTACGAGCAGTACTTC
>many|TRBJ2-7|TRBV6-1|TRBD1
CASRAGQGYEQYF
TGTGCCAGCAGAGCGGGACAGGGCTACGAGCAGTACTTC
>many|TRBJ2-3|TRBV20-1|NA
CSATWRASTDTQYF
TGCAGTGCTACCTGGAGGGCAAGCACAGATACGCAGTATTTT
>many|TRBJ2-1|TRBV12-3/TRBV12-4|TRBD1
CASSYPGTVNNEQFF
TGTGCCAGCAGTTACCCCGGGACAGTAAACAATGAGCAGTTCTTC
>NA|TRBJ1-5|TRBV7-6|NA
CASSLGGGLGQPQHF
TGTGCCAGCAGCTTAGGCGGGGGCCTAGGTCAGCCCCAGCATTTT
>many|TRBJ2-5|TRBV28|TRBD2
CASSSSGTSGSTGTQYF
TGTGCCAGCAGTTCCTCCGGGACTAGCGGGAGCACTGGGACCCAGTACTTC
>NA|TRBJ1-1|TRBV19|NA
CASSITSGNTEAFF
TGTGCCAGTAGTATAACTTCAGGGAACACTGAAGCTTTCTTT
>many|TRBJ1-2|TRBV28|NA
CASSYGDRRGQAKDGYTF
TGTGCCAGCAGTTATGGGGACCGACGGGGGCAGGCGAAGGATGGCTACACCTTC
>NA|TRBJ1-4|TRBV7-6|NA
CASSFLTVGNEKLFF
TGTGCCAGCAGCTTTTTGACAGTGGGAAATGAAAAACTGTTTTTT
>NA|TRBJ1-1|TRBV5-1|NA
CASSLVGGARVTEAFF
TGCGCCAGCAGCTTGGTGGGGGGGGCGAGGGTAACTGAAGCTTTCTTT
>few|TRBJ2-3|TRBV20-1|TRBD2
CSARDGRAWDTQYF
TGCAGTGCTAGGGACGGGAGGGCCTGGGATACGCAGTATTTT
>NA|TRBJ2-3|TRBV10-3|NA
CAISEGLMGTDTQYF
TGTGCCATCAGTGAGGGGTTGATGGGCACAGATACGCAGTATTTT
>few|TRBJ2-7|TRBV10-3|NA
CAISDAAYEQYF
TGTGCCATCAGTGACGCGGCCTACGAGCAGTACTTC
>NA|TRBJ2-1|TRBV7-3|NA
CASSRFDSADEQFF
TGTGCCAGCAGCCGGTTTGACAGCGCCGATGAGCAGTTCTTC
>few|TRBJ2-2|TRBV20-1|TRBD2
CSARDSGRDTGELFF
TGCAGTGCTAGAGATAGCGGGAGAGATACCGGGGAGCTGTTTTTT
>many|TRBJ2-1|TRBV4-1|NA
CASSQDLLPGRNEQFF
TGCGCCAGCAGCCAAGATCTACTCCCCGGGCGCAATGAGCAGTTCTTC
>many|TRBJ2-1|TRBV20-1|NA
CSARDNGLTEQFF
TGCAGTGCTAGAGACAACGGCCTAACGGAGCAGTTCTTC